A selection of T cell receptor beta chains follows, all from one sample in a study of T-cell memory formation after mild COVID-19. MiXCR, run by TCRdb on the 5' RACE reads, gives a single entry per CDR3 protein. This table has about 130,000 distinct CDR3 sequences, about 5.9% appearing once. The sequenced sample consisted of PBMCs or a T cell subset sorted from them (not recorded which). Receptors originate from an adult woman who had mild COVID-19 (a few samples of this study predate the infection). Cell type and time point are not known. Both conserved end residues are part of each CDR3. A D gene is named only where the DNA matches it firmly. A row's size may be missing; if present it is once, few, many or a size class.

many	-	TRBV18	TRBJ2-1	TGTGCCAGCTCACCACCGACAGGAGGGGCCTACAATGAGCAGTTCTTC	CASSPPTGGAYNEQFF
few	TRBD1	TRBV5-1	TRBJ2-5	TGCGCCAGCAGCTTGGCCGATCAGGGGGCGCAGACCCAGTACTTC	CASSLADQGAQTQYF
many	-	TRBV7-8	TRBJ2-6	TGTGCCAGCAGCGTCGTACAGGGTTGGTCTGGGGCCAACGTCCTGACTTTC	CASSVVQGWSGANVLTF
few	TRBD2	TRBV11-3	TRBJ2-3	TGTGCCAGCAGCACCGGGACTAGCGGGAGGACAGATACGCAGTATTTT	CASSTGTSGRTDTQYF
many	-	TRBV20-1	TRBJ2-1	TGCAGTGCTAGGGTTCCTAAGGCAGATTCCTACAATGAGCAGTTCTTC	CSARVPKADSYNEQFF
once	TRBD1	TRBV9	TRBJ2-7	TGTGCCAGCAGCCCAATCGGACAGGGTCGATACGAGCAGTACTTC	CASSPIGQGRYEQYF
many	-	TRBV15	TRBJ1-4	TGTGCCACCAGCAGAGAGCAGGGGAATGAAAAACTGTTTTTT	CATSREQGNEKLFF
many	-	TRBV4-1	TRBJ1-5	TGCGCCAGCAGCGAGACAGGATTCAATCAGCCCCAGCATTTT	CASSETGFNQPQHF
-	-	TRBV12-3/TRBV12-4	TRBJ2-2	TGTGCCAGCAGCGCGGGACAGTACACCGGGGAGCTGTTTTTT	CASSAGQYTGELFF
-	-	TRBV3-1	TRBJ2-7	TGTGCCAGCAGCCCAGGCGACCTTCTTACGAGAGGAAACCCCTACGAGCAGTACTTC	CASSPGDLLTRGNPYEQYF
few	TRBD1	TRBV7-8	TRBJ1-1	TGTGCCAGCAGCTTAGATACAGGGGGTAGAACTGAAGCTTTCTTT	CASSLDTGGRTEAFF
many	TRBD1	TRBV29-1	TRBJ2-7	TGCAGCGCCGTGGACAGGGACGCCTACGAGCAGTACTTC	CSAVDRDAYEQYF
few	-	TRBV5-1	TRBJ2-7	TGCGCCAGCAGCTTGGTTCGGACAGACTCCTACGAGCAGTACTTC	CASSLVRTDSYEQYF
-	-	TRBV27	TRBJ2-1	TGTGCCAGCAGTTTAGGGGTTAGGCAGAAAAGCTGGATCTTC	CASSLGVRQKSWIF
few	-	TRBV7-8	TRBJ1-4	TGTGCCAGCAGCCCGACAAGGACTATTGAAAAACTGTTTTTT	CASSPTRTIEKLFF
-	TRBD1	TRBV6-1	TRBJ1-5	TGTGCCAGCAGCCTTGGGACAGGGCGAAATCAGCCCCAGCATTTT	CASSLGTGRNQPQHF
-	-	TRBV4-3	TRBJ1-1	TGCGCCAGCAGCCCGACCGGGCCCTTTCCCGGTACTGAAGCTTTCTTT	CASSPTGPFPGTEAFF
many	-	TRBV12-3/TRBV12-4	TRBJ1-6	TGTGCCAGCAGTTTGGGGCAGACCAATAATTCACCCCTCCACTTT	CASSLGQTNNSPLHF
few	-	TRBV9	TRBJ2-2	TGTGCCAGCAGCCCCCGGAGCCCTTCACCATTCACCGGGGAGCTGTTTTTT	CASSPRSPSPFTGELFF
few	TRBD1	TRBV5-1	TRBJ1-1	TGCGCCAGCAGCACACAGGGGCCTGAAGCTTTCTTT	CASSTQGPEAFF
many	-	TRBV6-2/TRBV6-3	TRBJ2-7	TGTGCCAGCAGCAATACCTACGAGCAGTACTTC	CASSNTYEQYF
-	TRBD1	TRBV5-5	TRBJ1-2	TGTGCCAGCAGCGACGAGGAAGGGGGCATTAACTATGGCTACACCTTC	CASSDEEGGINYGYTF
-	TRBD2	TRBV4-2	TRBJ2-3	TGTGCCAGCAGCCGACTAGCGGGGGGGCCGATTAGCACAGATACGCAGTATTTT	CASSRLAGGPISTDTQYF
few	-	TRBV7-3	TRBJ2-3	TGTGCCAGCAGCTTAAGGTCGGGACACACAGATACGCAGTATTTT	CASSLRSGHTDTQYF
few	-	TRBV15	TRBJ1-1	TGTGCCACCAGCAGTAGAACAGGGCTGAACACTGAAGCTTTCTTT	CATSSRTGLNTEAFF
many	TRBD1	TRBV5-1	TRBJ2-2	TGCGCCAGCAGCTTGGCGGGACAGGCGAGCACCGGGGAGCTGTTTTTT	CASSLAGQASTGELFF
few	TRBD1	TRBV6-6	TRBJ1-5	TGTGCCAGCGACAGGGGAGGTGACAATCAGCCCCAGCATTTT	CASDRGGDNQPQHF
few	TRBD2	TRBV7-2	TRBJ2-7	TGTGCCAGCAGCCTAAGGGAGGGGCCTACATACGAGCAGTACTTC	CASSLREGPTYEQYF
-	-	TRBV7-9	TRBJ1-1	TGTGCCAGCAGCTTACCGGGACACATTGAAGCTTTCTTT	CASSLPGHIEAFF
-	-	TRBV5-1	TRBJ2-1	TGCGCCAGCAGCTTGGATATGCCAGGGAATGAGCAGTTCTTC	CASSLDMPGNEQFF
many	-	TRBV20-1	TRBJ2-7	TGCAGTGCTAGAGATCGAAGAAGTTTTGCAGGAGTCTACGAGCAGTACTTC	CSARDRRSFAGVYEQYF
many	TRBD1	TRBV20-1	TRBJ2-7	TGCAGTGCTAAAACAGGGGCGCGCGACGAGCAGTACTTC	CSAKTGARDEQYF
many	-	TRBV29-1	TRBJ2-7	TGCAGCGCCTGGGACTCCTACGAGCAGTACTTC	CSAWDSYEQYF
many	-	TRBV6-2/TRBV6-3	TRBJ2-3	TGTGCCAGCAGTTACCGACGAGGCACAGATACGCAGTATTTT	CASSYRRGTDTQYF
-	-	TRBV12-3/TRBV12-4	TRBJ2-7	TGTGCCAGCAGCCTCTCTGACTCCAGCTACGAGCAGTACTTC	CASSLSDSSYEQYF
few	-	TRBV14	TRBJ1-1	TGTGCCAGCAGCCAAGAAACCTTGAACACTGAAGCTTTCTTT	CASSQETLNTEAFF
-	TRBD2	TRBV11-2	TRBJ2-5	TGTGCCAGCACCAAGACTAGCGGGGGGGCCCCCGGGGAGACCCAGTACTTC	CASTKTSGGAPGETQYF
many	-	TRBV5-1	TRBJ2-6	TGCGCCAGCAGCTCAACAATCTCAACTGGGGCCAACGTCCTGACTTTC	CASSSTISTGANVLTF
-	-	TRBV7-2	TRBJ2-7	TGTGCCAGCAGCTTGGCCGGGACACTCTACGAGCAGTACTTC	CASSLAGTLYEQYF
-	-	TRBV5-5	TRBJ1-5	TGTGCCAGCAGCCCTCTTGGGGGGGATAGCAATCAGCCCCAGCATTTT	CASSPLGGDSNQPQHF
few	TRBD1	TRBV7-3	TRBJ2-2	TGTGCCAGCAGCTTACAACAGGGGGCTACCGGGGAGCTGTTTTTT	CASSLQQGATGELFF
-	TRBD2	TRBV29-1	TRBJ2-3	TGCAGCGTGGGGTCGGCTAGCGGGAGCACAGATACGCAGTATTTT	CSVGSASGSTDTQYF
many	-	TRBV7-8	TRBJ1-5	TGTGCCAGCGGAACCGGACGGCCGAATCAGCCCCAGCATTTT	CASGTGRPNQPQHF
-	-	TRBV5-1	TRBJ1-4	TGCGCCAGCAGCGACTCGGACGCTAATGAAAAACTGTTTTTT	CASSDSDANEKLFF